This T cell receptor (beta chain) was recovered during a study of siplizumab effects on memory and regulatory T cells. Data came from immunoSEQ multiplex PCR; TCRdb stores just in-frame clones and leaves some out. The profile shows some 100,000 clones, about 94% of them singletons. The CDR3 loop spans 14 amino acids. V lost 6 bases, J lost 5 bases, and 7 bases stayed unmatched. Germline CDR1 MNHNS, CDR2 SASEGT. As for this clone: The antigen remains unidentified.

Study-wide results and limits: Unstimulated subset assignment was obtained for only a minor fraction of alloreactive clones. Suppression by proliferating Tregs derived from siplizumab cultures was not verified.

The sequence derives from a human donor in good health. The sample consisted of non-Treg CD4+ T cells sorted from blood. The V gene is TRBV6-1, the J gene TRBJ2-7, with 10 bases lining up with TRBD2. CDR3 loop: CASRRSSGSHEQYF. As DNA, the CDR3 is TGTGCCAGCAGGCGCTCTAGCGGGAGCCACGAGCAGTACTTC.